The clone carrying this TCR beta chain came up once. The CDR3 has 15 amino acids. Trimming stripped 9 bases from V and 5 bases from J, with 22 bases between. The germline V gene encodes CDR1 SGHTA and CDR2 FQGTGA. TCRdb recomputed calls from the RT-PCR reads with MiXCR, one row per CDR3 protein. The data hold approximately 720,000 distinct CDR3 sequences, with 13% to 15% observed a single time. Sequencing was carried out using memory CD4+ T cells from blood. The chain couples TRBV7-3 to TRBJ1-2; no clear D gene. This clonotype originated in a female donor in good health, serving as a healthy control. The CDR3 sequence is CASSFRDHTSYGYTF. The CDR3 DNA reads TGTGCCAGTAGTTTCCGGGATCACACTTCTTATGGCTACACCTTC.